Shown below are 10 T cell receptor beta chains from a single sample sequenced in a study of Ad26.COV2.S vaccination and SARS-CoV-2 variants. Data came from immunoSEQ multiplex PCR; TCRdb stores just in-frame clones and leaves some out. The sample includes some 330,000 clones, almost 90% seen only once; the top ten take roughly 6%. Specified treatment: roughly 20 received Ad26.COV2.S at low or high dose, single or two shots; about 5 received placebo; per-sample allocation not given. Day 63 after the first injection of vaccine or placebo was the sampling time. Sequencing used peripheral blood, obtained in a trial of Ad26.COV2.S vaccine versus placebo. These receptors were taken from a person between 18 and 65 years old who received the Ad26.COV2.S COVID-19 vaccine or a placebo.

In its sample, this clone was seen once. The rearrangement links TRBV12-3 or TRBV12-4 to TRBJ2-5; D remains unclear. The germline V and J ends were trimmed by 5 bases and 5 bases, with 9 bases remaining between them. The CDR3 sequence is 12 residues long. CDR3 residues: CASSARWETQYF. In DNA, the CDR3 is TGTGCCAGCAGTGCTAGGTGGGAGACCCAGTACTTC.

The V and J genes are TRBV2 and TRBJ2-7; perhaps TRBD1 as D (6 bases). The CDR3 loop spans 14 amino acids. The germline gives CDR1 SNHLY, CDR2 FYNNEI. V shed 2 bases and J shed 7 bases, with 15 bases lying between them. The CDR3 here is CASSERQVYAEQYV. The CDR3 DNA follows: TGTGCCAGCAGTGAACGACAGGTCTACGCTGAGCAGTACGTC.

This chain connects TRBV5-1 to TRBJ2-1; 8 positions match TRBD2. CDR3 length equals 15 residues. With V trimmed by 4 bases and J by 7 bases, 10 bases remained unmatched. The germline V gene encodes CDR1 SGHRS and CDR2 YFSETQ. CDR3 bases: TGCGCCAGCAGCCCGGAGGGACTAGACATGAATGAGCAGTTCTTC. Translating gives CASSPEGLDMNEQFF.

V and J are TRBV6-2 or TRBV6-3 and TRBJ1-2, with 11 bases fitting TRBD1. CDR1 and CDR2 (germline): MNHEY, SVGEGT. The V gene end was trimmed by 5 bases and the J gene end by 2 bases; junction bases not matched to a gene: 13. The CDR3 spans 18 residues. The CDR3 here is CASSTGYGTGGRNYGYTF. The CDR3 DNA sequence: TGTGCCAGCAGTACGGGCTACGGGACAGGGGGTCGGAACTATGGCTACACCTTC.

The rearrangement joins TRBV15 to TRBJ2-3; tentative D call: TRBD1 (6 bases). Germline V gives CDR1 LNHNV, CDR2 YYDKDF (reference sequence). This CDR3 comprises 15 residues. V was pared by 0 bases and J by 1 base, with 8 bases between. The CDR3 spells CATSRDGGRTDTQYF. Written as DNA, the CDR3 is TGTGCCACCAGCAGAGATGGGGGCCGCACAGATACGCAGTATTTT.

The V gene is TRBV6-5, the J gene TRBJ1-1, with a weak D call TRBD1 (5 bases). The CDR3 sequence is 14 residues long. The V gene's germline CDR1 is MNHEY and CDR2 SVGAGI. The ends were cut back, 6 bases at V and 5 bases at J, with 16 bases in the middle. The CDR3 DNA sequence: TGTGCCAGCAGCCCCTTCGGGACTACAACTGAAGCTTTCTTT. It specifies CASSPFGTTTEAFF.

The chain uses TRBV9 and TRBJ2-3; D is possibly TRBD1 or TRBD2 (6 bases each). The CDR3 spans 17 residues. Trimming removed 1 base at V and 2 bases at J, with 17 bases between. Per germline, CDR1 SGDLS and CDR2 YYNGEE. The CDR3 DNA follows: TGTGCCAGCAGCGTATTACCCGGTTCGGGGGCCACAGATACGCAGTATTTT. This codes for CASSVLPGSGATDTQYF.

This clone appeared a single time. The chain joins TRBV7-9 to TRBJ1-1, with D unresolved. The CDR3 sequence is 13 residues long. Germline CDR1 is SEHNR and CDR2 is FQNEAQ (reference sequence). Trimming pared 7 bases from V and 6 bases from J, leaving 15 bases between. CDR3 residues: CASMRGATAEAFF. The CDR3 DNA reads TGTGCCAGCATGCGGGGAGCAACGGCTGAAGCTTTCTTT.

V gene TRBV19 combines with J gene TRBJ1-1; 8 bases are shared with TRBD1. The CDR3 is 14 amino acids. J lost 1 base, V lost 6 bases, and 4 bases had no gene match. From germline, CDR1 is LNHDA and CDR2 SQIVND (reference sequence). Written as DNA, the CDR3 is TGTGCCAGTAGAGTCCAGGGGGCGAACACTGAAGCTTTCTTT. Its translation: CASRVQGANTEAFF.

The chain uses TRBV30 and TRBJ2-6; no clear D. The germline CDR1 and CDR2 sequences are GTSNPN and SVGIG (reference sequence). The CDR3 extends over 13 amino acids. V gave up 5 bases and J gave up 7 bases, with 12 bases separating them. The CDR3 region is CAWGLTAANVLTF. In nucleotides, the CDR3 is TGTGCCTGGGGGCTGACGGCAGCCAACGTCCTGACTTTC.